One sample yielded the 25 T cell receptor beta chains listed below, sequenced in a study of cytomegalovirus exposure and HLA in healthy donors. Clones were read by immunoSEQ multiplex PCR, and TCRdb kept only the in-frame ones, dropping some. The sample has 99,000 or so clones, about 86% seen once. The sequenced sample consisted of PBMCs. These receptors all come from a woman between 18 and 30 years old in good health and CMV-seropositive.

V and J are TRBV6-1 and TRBJ2-5; D possibly corresponds to TRBD1 (7 bases). This CDR3 comprises 14 residues. The V and J ends lost 10 bases and 3 bases respectively, with 18 bases between them. Germline V gene data show CDR1 as MNHNS and CDR2 as SASEGT. The CDR3 reads CATRWGDSEETQYF. CDR3 in DNA: TGTGCCACTCGATGGGGGGACAGCGAAGAGACCCAGTACTTC.

CDR3 sequence (DNA): TGTGCCAGCAGTATGACTAGCGGGGTAGACAAAAACATTCAGTACTTC. This encodes CASSMTSGVDKNIQYF. V and J are TRBV2 and TRBJ2-4, with TRBD2 identical over 11 bases. Germline V lookup: CDR1 SNHLY, CDR2 FYNNEI. This CDR3 has 16 residues. J lost 3 bases, V lost 5 bases, and 6 bases had no gene match.

V usage is TRBV19 and J usage is TRBJ1-2, with 7 nucleotides matching TRBD1. Germline lookup yields CDR1 LNHDA and CDR2 SQIVND (reference sequence). Trimming removed 3 bases from V and 7 bases from J; junction bases left unmatched: 11. There are 15 residues in the CDR3. CDR3: CASSMGVGGGRGYTF. CDR3 DNA: TGTGCCAGTAGTATGGGCGTCGGAGGGGGCCGTGGCTACACCTTC. The complete variable domain, with remaining parts taken from reference TRBV19 and TRBJ1-2, reads DGGITQSPKYLFRKEGQNVTLSCEQNLNHDAMYWYRQDPGQGLRLIYYSQIVNDFQKGDIAEGYSVSREKKESFPLTVTSAQKNPTAFYLCASSMGVGGGRGYTFGSGTRLTVV.

The chain couples TRBV4-1 to TRBJ2-1, with 7 bases matching TRBD2. V was pared by 4 bases and J by 1 base, with 7 bases of the junction left unmatched. The CDR3 consists of 16 residues. Per germline, CDR1 MGHRA and CDR2 YSYEKL. This chain's CDR3 is CASSPRTSDSYNEQFF. The CDR3 DNA is TGCGCCAGCAGCCCACGGACTAGTGATTCCTACAATGAGCAGTTCTTC.

V usage is TRBV5-1 and J usage is TRBJ2-3; 12 bases match TRBD2. The trim removed 8 bases at V and 4 bases at J, leaving 5 bases unmatched. CDR3 length: 14 residues. Germline lookup yields CDR1 SGHRS and CDR2 YFSETQ. The CDR3: CASRLAGAADTQYF. The CDR3 DNA follows: TGCGCCAGTCGACTAGCGGGGGCGGCAGATACGCAGTATTTT.

The rearrangement joins TRBV9 to TRBJ2-2; 12 bases align to TRBD1. The trim removed 0 bases at V and 4 bases at J, leaving 13 bases unmatched. CDR3 size: 20 residues. CDR1 and CDR2 (germline): SGDLS, YYNGEE. The CDR3 DNA follows: TGTGCCAGCAGCGTAGTCTCGGGACAGGGGGCGGAGGGTCGCACCGGGGAGCTGTTTTTT. Translated, it gives CASSVVSGQGAEGRTGELFF.

This rearrangement joins TRBV6-7 to TRBJ1-3, with D maybe TRBD1 (6 bases). TRBV6-7 qualifies as an ORF whose function is uncertain. Trimming took 2 bases from V and 3 from J, leaving 11 bases between them. The CDR3 spans 15 residues. For the CDR3, the DNA is TGTGCCAGCAGTTACGGGCAGGGGAGTGGAAACACCATATATTTT. Its protein is CASSYGQGSGNTIYF.

V is TRBV2 and J is TRBJ1-2; D possibly corresponds to TRBD1 (5 bases). Germline CDR1 SNHLY, CDR2 FYNNEI. There are 12 residues in the CDR3. Trimming took 9 bases from V and 4 from J, leaving 12 bases between them. The CDR3 sequence: CASWEGSYGYTF. As DNA, the CDR3 is TGTGCCAGTTGGGAGGGGAGCTATGGCTACACCTTC.

The chain links TRBV5-1 to TRBJ2-7; D may be TRBD2 (5 bases). V was cut by 4 bases and J by 0 bases, with 20 bases left in between. From germline, CDR1 is SGHRS and CDR2 YFSETQ. The CDR3 length is 17 residues. CDR3 sequence: CASSRGTSEHFSYEQYF. CDR3 DNA: TGCGCCAGCAGCCGGGGAACATCGGAACATTTCTCCTACGAGCAGTACTTC.

This clone was seen only once. The rearrangement links TRBV28 to TRBJ2-3; no firm D call. The CDR3 loop spans 14 amino acids. Germline CDR1 and CDR2: MDHEN and SYDVKM. Between the trimmed V and J ends, which lost 1 base and 2 bases, there was a span of 7 bases. CDR3 residues: CASSLSHPTDTQYF. CDR3 coding DNA: TGTGCCAGCAGTTTATCACACCCCACAGATACGCAGTATTTT.

The V gene is TRBV28, the J gene TRBJ2-7; 7 bases line up with TRBD1. The CDR3 spans 15 residues. V dropped 6 bases and J dropped 5; count of bases not matched to a gene: 13. Looked up from germline, CDR1 is MDHEN and CDR2 is SYDVKM. CDR3 in amino acids: CASRGSRGLRDEQYF. The CDR3 region has the DNA TGTGCCAGCAGAGGTTCTAGGGGGCTGCGCGACGAGCAGTACTTC.

The J gene is TRBJ1-2, the V gene TRBV25-1; D call uncertain. The CDR3 contains 13 residues. Germline V gene data show CDR1 as MGHDK and CDR2 as SYGVNS. Trimming shortened V by 5 bases and J by 6 bases, and 13 bases separated the two germline ends. For the CDR3, the DNA is TGTGCCAGCAGTCCCCGCGAGGTTCATGGCTACACCTTC. It is translated as CASSPREVHGYTF.

The genes are TRBV28 and TRBJ2-5, with 8 bases lining up with TRBD2. V dropped 5 bases and J dropped 4; count of bases not matched to a gene: 12. The CDR3 length is 16 residues. Germline V gene sequence: CDR1 MDHEN, CDR2 SYDVKM. The CDR3 DNA reads TGTGCCAGCAGTACACCCGGGACTAGGAGCGGAGAGACCCAGTACTTC. This codes for CASSTPGTRSGETQYF.

This clone is a singleton in its sample. V is TRBV28 and J is TRBJ1-5; 8 nucleotides align to TRBD1. The ends lost 4 bases at V and 5 bases at J; junction bases unmatched: 10. The germline CDR1 and CDR2 sequences are MDHEN and SYDVKM. CDR3 length equals 16 residues. CDR3 sequence (DNA): TGTGCCAGCAGTTGGACAGGGAATTGGCAATATCAGCCCCAGCATTTT. This codes for CASSWTGNWQYQPQHF.

The gene calls are TRBV30 and TRBJ2-4; D ambiguous. CDR1 is GTSNPN, CDR2 SVGIG, per germline (reference sequence). Trimming pared 4 bases from V and 1 base from J, leaving 11 bases between. This CDR3 contains 14 residues. CDR3 protein: CAWNVVLAKNIQYF. The CDR3 DNA sequence: TGTGCCTGGAATGTGGTACTGGCCAAAAACATTCAGTACTTC.

This clone was counted a few times. The CDR3 reads CASSPSLGGSGELFF. DNA for the CDR3: TGTGCCAGCAGTCCCAGCCTGGGGGGGTCCGGGGAGCTGTTTTTT. The chain employs TRBV14 and TRBJ2-2, with 7 bases aligning to TRBD2. There are 15 residues in the CDR3. V lost 6 bases and J lost 6; bases outside the gene matches: 10. The V gene's germline CDR1 is SGHDN and CDR2 FVKESK.

J is TRBJ2-1 and V is TRBV6-5; 12 positions match TRBD2. The CDR3 has 14 residues. Trimming took 9 bases from V and 1 from J; bases not matched to a gene: 1. Germline V CDR1 and CDR2: MNHEY, SVGAGI. CDR3 in DNA: TGTGCCAGTACTAGCGGGGGGTCCTACAATGAGCAGTTCTTC. Amino acids: CASTSGGSYNEQFF.

J is TRBJ1-3 and V is TRBV5-1; TRBD1 might be the D (5 bases). V lost 4 bases to trimming and J lost 2 bases, with 13 bases between them. From germline, CDR1 is SGHRS and CDR2 YFSETQ. The CDR3 extends over 15 amino acids. CDR3 DNA: TGCGCCAGCAGCCCCGGTGGGGGGACTGGAAACACCATATATTTT. It encodes CASSPGGGTGNTIYF. The whole variable domain, filled in from reference TRBV5-1 and TRBJ1-3, reads KAGVTQTPRYLIKTRGQQVTLSCSPISGHRSVSWYQQTPGQGLQFLFEYFSETQRNKGNFPGRFSGRQFSNSRSEMNVSTLELGDSALYLCASSPGGGTGNTIYFGEGSWLTVV.

The chain uses TRBV11-2 and TRBJ2-7; the D gene is possibly TRBD2 (6 bases). Germline CDR1 SGHAT, CDR2 FQNNGV. Trimming shortened V by 5 bases and J by 9 bases, and 11 bases separated the two germline ends. This CDR3 has 11 residues. CDR3 coding DNA: TGTGCCAGCAGCGGGGACTCTCTGCAGTACTTC. As protein: CASSGDSLQYF.

The chain couples TRBV28 to TRBJ2-7; 8 nucleotides agree with TRBD1. In germline, CDR1 is MDHEN, CDR2 SYDVKM. The trim removed 6 bases at V and 0 bases at J, leaving 7 bases unmatched. The CDR3 runs 15 residues. The CDR3: CASSTDRAASYEQYF. For the CDR3, the DNA is TGTGCCAGCAGCACGGACAGGGCGGCCTCCTACGAGCAGTACTTC.

CDR3 DNA: TGTGCCAGTATTCCGACTAGCGGGAGGGCCACAGATACGCAGTATTTT. Its translation is CASIPTSGRATDTQYF. The chain employs TRBV19 and TRBJ2-3; the match to TRBD2 covers 14 bases. Germline CDR1 and CDR2: LNHDA and SQIVND (reference sequence). V trimming: 7 bases; J trimming: 2 bases; junction bases outside the gene matches: 5. There are 16 residues in the CDR3. The full variable domain, its missing parts supplied by reference TRBV19 and TRBJ2-3, is DGGITQSPKYLFRKEGQNVTLSCEQNLNHDAMYWYRQDPGQGLRLIYYSQIVNDFQKGDIAEGYSVSREKKESFPLTVTSAQKNPTAFYLCASIPTSGRATDTQYFGPGTRLTVL.

J is TRBJ1-2 and V is TRBV6-1; D ambiguous. This CDR3 region has 12 residues. Trimming took 3 bases from V and 6 from J, leaving 8 bases between them. Germline V lookup: CDR1 MNHNS, CDR2 SASEGT. CDR3 in DNA: TGTGCCAGCAGTGAGGTTGGAGATGGCTACACCTTC. As protein: CASSEVGDGYTF.

The chain carries TRBV5-6 and TRBJ1-2; D might be TRBD1 (6 bases). The CDR3 covers 15 residues. Deletions cut 9 bases from V and 5 bases from J, with 23 bases between. Germline V CDR1 and CDR2: SGHDT, YYEEEE. The CDR3 nucleotides read TGTGCCACCCGGGACATAACTCTTCCGGCTTATGGCTACACCTTC. Amino acids: CATRDITLPAYGYTF.

The chain recombines TRBV6-1 with TRBJ1-5; D unresolved. CDR1 and CDR2 (germline): MNHNS, SASEGT. Between the trimmed V and J ends, which lost 10 bases and 6 bases, there was a span of 19 bases. The CDR3 length is 14 residues. The CDR3 bases are TGTGCCACCGGACTTGACACTTCGTTTCAGCCCCAGCATTTT. Amino acid sequence: CATGLDTSFQPQHF.

Only a few counts were recorded for this clone. The chain couples TRBV11-3 to TRBJ1-4; 7 nucleotides line up with TRBD1. Germline-derived CDR1 and CDR2 are SGHNT and YENEEA. With 3 bases clipped from V and 5 bases from J, the junction kept 6 bases outside the gene matches. The CDR3 is 15 residues long. This chain's CDR3 is CASSFGDRENEKLFF. The CDR3 DNA follows: TGTGCCAGCAGCTTCGGCGACAGGGAAAATGAAAAACTGTTTTTT. Supplemented by reference TRBV11-3 and TRBJ1-4, the full variable domain reads EAGVVQSPRYKIIEKKQPVAFWCNPISGHNTLYWYLQNLGQGPELLIRYENEEAVDDSQLPKDRFSAERLKGVDSTLKIQPAELGDSAVYLCASSFGDRENEKLFFGSGTQLSVL.